The 3 T cell receptor beta chains given below trace back to one sample, sequenced in a study of blood T cells in healthy people across ages. A second PCR, run for roughly 7 to 11 cycles, used a sample-barcoded 5' primer plus a J-beta primer mix. A single record per CDR3 protein comes from TCRdb applying MiXCR to the 5' RACE reads. The table has around 800,000 distinct CDR3 sequences, under 30% seen once. These sequences were also reported in another study, on T cells of mothers and their children.

The sample comprised blood. These receptors came from a boy under 18 in good health.

V and J are TRBV12-3 or TRBV12-4 and TRBJ1-4; no reliable D call. CDR3 length equals 13 residues. V was shortened by 7 bases and J by 5 bases, with 11 bases between the two germline ends. The CDR3 DNA sequence: TGTGCCAGCAAGGATCGGCAAAATGAAAAACTGTTTTTT. Protein: CASKDRQNEKLFF.

In the case of this clonotype: The junction differs from germline at one of its ends, possibly a read error. The chain links TRBV18 to TRBJ2-3, with 7 bases matching TRBD2. The CDR3 sequence is 18 residues long. Germline V gives CDR1 KGHSH, CDR2 LQKENI. The CDR3 is CASRRRERGMNSADAQYF. In DNA, the CDR3 is TGTGCCAGCCGCCGGCGGGAGCGGGGAATGAATAGCGCAGATGCGCAGTATTTT.

This clonotype has just a few counts. This chain joins TRBV6-1 and TRBJ2-3; a weak D match, TRBD2 (5 bases). The CDR3 has 12 residues. CDR1 is MNHNS, CDR2 SASEGT, per germline. Trimming pared 4 bases from V and 7 bases from J, leaving 9 bases between. The CDR3 here is CASSASGNTQYF. The CDR3 region has the DNA TGTGCCAGCAGTGCTTCGGGGAATACGCAGTATTTT.